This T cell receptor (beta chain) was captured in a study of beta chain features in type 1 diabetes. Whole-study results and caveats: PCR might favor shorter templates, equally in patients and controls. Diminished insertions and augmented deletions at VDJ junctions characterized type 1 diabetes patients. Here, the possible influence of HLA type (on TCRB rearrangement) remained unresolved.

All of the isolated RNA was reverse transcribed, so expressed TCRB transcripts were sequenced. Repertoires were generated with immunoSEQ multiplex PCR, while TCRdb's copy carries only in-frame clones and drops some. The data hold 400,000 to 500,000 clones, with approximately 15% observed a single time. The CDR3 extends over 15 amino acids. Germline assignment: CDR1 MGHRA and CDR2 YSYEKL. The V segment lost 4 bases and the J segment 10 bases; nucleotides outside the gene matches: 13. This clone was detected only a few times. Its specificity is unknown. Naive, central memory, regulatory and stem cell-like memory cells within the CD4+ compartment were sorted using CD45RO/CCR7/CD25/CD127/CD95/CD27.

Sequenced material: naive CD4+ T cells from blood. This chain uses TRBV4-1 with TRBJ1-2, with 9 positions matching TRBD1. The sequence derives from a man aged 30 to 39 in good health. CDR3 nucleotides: TGCGCCAGCAGCCGAGACAGACAGGGGGGCATGCCCTACACCTTC. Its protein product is CASSRDRQGGMPYTF.